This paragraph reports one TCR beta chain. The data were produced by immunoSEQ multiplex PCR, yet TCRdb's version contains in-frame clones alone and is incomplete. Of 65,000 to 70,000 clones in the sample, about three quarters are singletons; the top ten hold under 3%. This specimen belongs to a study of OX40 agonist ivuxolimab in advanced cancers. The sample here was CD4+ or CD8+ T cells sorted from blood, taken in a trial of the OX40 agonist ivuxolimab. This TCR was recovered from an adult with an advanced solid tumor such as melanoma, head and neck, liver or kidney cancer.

The CDR3 DNA follows: TGTGCCAGCAGAGGTGGCAGGGGGATCGCCGGGGAGCTGTTTTTT. This translates into CASRGGRGIAGELFF. This chain links TRBV19 with TRBJ2-2; 7 bases map to TRBD1. The CDR3 covers 15 residues. The V gene's germline CDR1 is LNHDA and CDR2 SQIVND (reference sequence). With V trimmed by 9 bases and J by 6 bases, 13 bases remained unmatched.